The rows below give T cell receptor beta chains drawn from one sample of a study of cytomegalovirus exposure and HLA in healthy donors. The protocol was immunoSEQ multiplex PCR, while the TCRdb copy is restricted to in-frame clones and leaves out a portion. The sample has fewer than 85,000 clones; around 68% are singletons. The material sequenced was PBMCs. The source is a man in his forties or fifties in good health and CMV-seropositive. The CDR3 runs from the conserved cysteine through the conserved F or W. Fields, in order: clone size, D gene, V gene, J gene, CDR3 DNA, CDR3 protein. D genes are given only for firm matches. Some rows mark clone size as missing; the rest say once, few, many or name a class of expanded clone.

abundance: -; d_gene: -; v_gene: TRBV2; j_gene: TRBJ2-7; CDR3nt: TGTGCCAGCAGTACGCGACAGGGAGGCGAGCAGTACTTC; CDR3aa: CASSTRQGGEQYF
abundance: -; d_gene: TRBD1; v_gene: TRBV5-1; j_gene: TRBJ1-5; CDR3nt: TGCGCCAGCAGCTTGGGGGACAGTTGGAATCAGCCCCAGCATTTT; CDR3aa: CASSLGDSWNQPQHF
abundance: -; d_gene: -; v_gene: TRBV30; j_gene: TRBJ2-7; CDR3nt: TGTGCCTGGAGCCCTGGATATGGGGGCATCGACGAGCAGTACTTC; CDR3aa: CAWSPGYGGIDEQYF
abundance: -; d_gene: TRBD1; v_gene: TRBV4-3; j_gene: TRBJ2-1; CDR3nt: TGCGCCAGCAGCCAATTTTTTCGGACAGGGGATAACGATGAGCAGTTCTTC; CDR3aa: CASSQFFRTGDNDEQFF
abundance: -; d_gene: TRBD2; v_gene: TRBV6-4; j_gene: TRBJ2-5; CDR3nt: TGTGCCAGCAGTGTCCAACCGGGGGGGATCGAGACCCAGTACTTC; CDR3aa: CASSVQPGGIETQYF
abundance: once; d_gene: TRBD1; v_gene: TRBV7-2; j_gene: TRBJ2-1; CDR3nt: TGTGCCAGCAGCTTACAAGGGGGCTCATACAATGAGCAGTTCTTC; CDR3aa: CASSLQGGSYNEQFF
abundance: once; d_gene: -; v_gene: TRBV11-3; j_gene: TRBJ2-3; CDR3nt: TGTGCCAGCAGCGTGTCCGAGGCAGATACGCAGTATTTT; CDR3aa: CASSVSEADTQYF
abundance: -; d_gene: -; v_gene: TRBV2; j_gene: TRBJ1-2; CDR3nt: TGTGCCAGCAGGCTGACAGCCATCTATGGCTACACCTTC; CDR3aa: CASRLTAIYGYTF
abundance: -; d_gene: -; v_gene: TRBV14; j_gene: TRBJ2-3; CDR3nt: TGTGCCAGCAGCCAAGATTCCGGGTTCCGGACAGATACGCAGTATTTT; CDR3aa: CASSQDSGFRTDTQYF
abundance: -; d_gene: -; v_gene: TRBV4-3; j_gene: TRBJ2-3; CDR3nt: TGCGCCAGCAGCGGCAGGGCTTCCCGCCCTATTAGCCCAGATACGCAGTATTTT; CDR3aa: CASSGRASRPISPDTQYF
abundance: -; d_gene: -; v_gene: TRBV6-1; j_gene: TRBJ2-7; CDR3nt: TGTGCCAGCAGTGGTCCGGACTTCGGCGAGCAGTACTTC; CDR3aa: CASSGPDFGEQYF
abundance: -; d_gene: -; v_gene: TRBV2; j_gene: TRBJ2-3; CDR3nt: TGTGCCAGCAGCCGGGGGACGGCCTCCACAGATACGCAGTATTTT; CDR3aa: CASSRGTASTDTQYF
abundance: once; d_gene: TRBD2; v_gene: TRBV7-9; j_gene: TRBJ2-7; CDR3nt: TGTGCCAGCAGCTTAGTATCTTCGGGAGGGCGGGACGAGCAGTACTTC; CDR3aa: CASSLVSSGGRDEQYF
abundance: once; d_gene: TRBD2; v_gene: TRBV7-9; j_gene: TRBJ2-5; CDR3nt: TGTGCCAGCAGCTTGACTAGCTGGGGACAAGAGACCCAGTACTTC; CDR3aa: CASSLTSWGQETQYF
abundance: -; d_gene: TRBD1; v_gene: TRBV30; j_gene: TRBJ1-1; CDR3nt: TGTGCCTGGAGTAAGCCTCAGGGGGCGAAAAACACTGAAGCTTTCTTT; CDR3aa: CAWSKPQGAKNTEAFF
abundance: -; d_gene: -; v_gene: TRBV18; j_gene: TRBJ1-4; CDR3nt: TGTGCCAGCTCACCGGAAGGGCAGGGATCTGAAAAACTGTTTTTT; CDR3aa: CASSPEGQGSEKLFF
abundance: -; d_gene: TRBD1; v_gene: TRBV9; j_gene: TRBJ1-5; CDR3nt: TGTGCCAGCAGCCCGGGGACAGGGGGCGGAGGGAGCAATCAGCCCCAGCATTTT; CDR3aa: CASSPGTGGGGSNQPQHF
abundance: few; d_gene: -; v_gene: TRBV5-6; j_gene: TRBJ2-7; CDR3nt: TGTGCCAGCAGCGTTCGAGTCTCCTACGAGCAGTACTTC; CDR3aa: CASSVRVSYEQYF
abundance: -; d_gene: -; v_gene: TRBV2; j_gene: TRBJ2-4; CDR3nt: TGTGCCAGCAGTGAAACGGGGGTGGGAGCCAAAAACATTCAGTACTTC; CDR3aa: CASSETGVGAKNIQYF
abundance: few; d_gene: TRBD1; v_gene: TRBV27; j_gene: TRBJ1-5; CDR3nt: TGTGCCAGCAGTCCCTACTTCGGCCAGGGGGGCAATCAGCCCCAGCATTTT; CDR3aa: CASSPYFGQGGNQPQHF
abundance: few; d_gene: -; v_gene: TRBV7-9; j_gene: TRBJ2-1; CDR3nt: TGTGCCAGCAGCCGCGATGACAGGGGAATAGCGGGAGTCTACAATGAGCAGTTCTTC; CDR3aa: CASSRDDRGIAGVYNEQFF
abundance: -; d_gene: TRBD2; v_gene: TRBV7-2; j_gene: TRBJ2-3; CDR3nt: TGTGCCAGCAGACCTGGACTAGCGAGAGGAGATACGCAGTATTTT; CDR3aa: CASRPGLARGDTQYF
abundance: few; d_gene: -; v_gene: TRBV29-1; j_gene: TRBJ2-3; CDR3nt: TGCAGCGCCGGCGAGGTCCTAGATACGCAGTATTTT; CDR3aa: CSAGEVLDTQYF
abundance: -; d_gene: -; v_gene: TRBV2; j_gene: TRBJ1-4; CDR3nt: TGTGCCAGCAGTGAAGTCTTTTTGAATGAAAAACTGTTTTTT; CDR3aa: CASSEVFLNEKLFF
abundance: -; d_gene: TRBD1; v_gene: TRBV28; j_gene: TRBJ1-2; CDR3nt: TGTGCCAGCCGGGACAGGGGTAACTATGGCTACACCTTC; CDR3aa: CASRDRGNYGYTF
abundance: -; d_gene: -; v_gene: TRBV30; j_gene: TRBJ2-7; CDR3nt: TGTGCCTGGAATGCCGGGACTGAGCTATCCTACGAGCAGTACTTC; CDR3aa: CAWNAGTELSYEQYF
abundance: few; d_gene: -; v_gene: TRBV6-1; j_gene: TRBJ1-4; CDR3nt: TGTGCCAGCAGCGAAGGGTCGGTTGAAAAACTGTTTTTT; CDR3aa: CASSEGSVEKLFF
abundance: few; d_gene: -; v_gene: TRBV4-3; j_gene: TRBJ1-1; CDR3nt: TGCGCCAGCAGCCAAGACGGGGGAGGGTTAGCTTTCTTT; CDR3aa: CASSQDGGGLAFF
abundance: -; d_gene: -; v_gene: TRBV6-1; j_gene: TRBJ2-1; CDR3nt: TGTGCCAGCAGTGAGCACAGGGGAGGTTCGAATGAGCAGTTCTTC; CDR3aa: CASSEHRGGSNEQFF
abundance: few; d_gene: TRBD2; v_gene: TRBV4-2; j_gene: TRBJ2-5; CDR3nt: TGTGCCAGCAGCCAAGGGACTAGCGGACAAGAGACCCAGTACTTC; CDR3aa: CASSQGTSGQETQYF
abundance: -; d_gene: TRBD2; v_gene: TRBV2; j_gene: TRBJ2-2; CDR3nt: TGTGCCAGCAGTATGCGGGAGGTCGGGGAGCTGTTTTTT; CDR3aa: CASSMREVGELFF
abundance: -; d_gene: TRBD2; v_gene: TRBV7-9; j_gene: TRBJ2-1; CDR3nt: TGTTCCAGCAGCTCCCACCTCCGGACTAGCGGGACATCCCATGAGCAGTTCTTC; CDR3aa: CSSSSHLRTSGTSHEQFF
abundance: -; d_gene: -; v_gene: TRBV5-4; j_gene: TRBJ2-7; CDR3nt: TGTGCCAGCAGCCAAGCCTTAACTTACGAGCAGTACTTC; CDR3aa: CASSQALTYEQYF
abundance: -; d_gene: TRBD2; v_gene: TRBV19; j_gene: TRBJ2-1; CDR3nt: TGTGCCAGTAGTAGAAGTCTTGGGACTAGCGGTTACAATGAGCAGTTCTTC; CDR3aa: CASSRSLGTSGYNEQFF
abundance: -; d_gene: -; v_gene: TRBV7-6; j_gene: TRBJ2-1; CDR3nt: TGTGCCAGCAGTGGGGCGGATGAGCAGTTCTTC; CDR3aa: CASSGADEQFF
abundance: -; d_gene: TRBD1; v_gene: TRBV10-3; j_gene: TRBJ2-2; CDR3nt: TGTGCCATCAGTGAGGCGGACAGGGTCACCGGGGAGCTGTTTTTT; CDR3aa: CAISEADRVTGELFF
abundance: once; d_gene: TRBD1; v_gene: TRBV14; j_gene: TRBJ1-6; CDR3nt: TGTGCCAGCAGCCCACAGGGGTATTCACCCCTCCACTTT; CDR3aa: CASSPQGYSPLHF
abundance: -; d_gene: TRBD1; v_gene: TRBV9; j_gene: TRBJ1-6; CDR3nt: TGTGCCAGCAGCCCCCTCGGACAGGAGGAGAGATCACCCCTCCACTTT; CDR3aa: CASSPLGQEERSPLHF
abundance: -; d_gene: -; v_gene: TRBV5-1; j_gene: TRBJ2-5; CDR3nt: TGCGCCAGCGGGGGAACAGGGTTTGGAGAGACCCAGTACTTC; CDR3aa: CASGGTGFGETQYF
abundance: -; d_gene: -; v_gene: TRBV6-5; j_gene: TRBJ2-1; CDR3nt: TGTGCCAGCAGTTACGGGCAGAACTCATACAATGAGCAGTTCTTC; CDR3aa: CASSYGQNSYNEQFF
abundance: -; d_gene: TRBD1; v_gene: TRBV2; j_gene: TRBJ1-1; CDR3nt: TGTGCCAGCAAAGAAACAGGGGTCACTGAAGCTTTCTTT; CDR3aa: CASKETGVTEAFF
abundance: -; d_gene: -; v_gene: TRBV28; j_gene: TRBJ1-2; CDR3nt: TGTGCCAGCGCGCCGTTAACTAACTATGGCTACACCTTC; CDR3aa: CASAPLTNYGYTF
abundance: -; d_gene: TRBD1; v_gene: TRBV11-3; j_gene: TRBJ1-5; CDR3nt: TGTGCCAGCAGCCCTAGGGACAGGGGGTACTCGGGCAATCAGCCCCAGCATTTT; CDR3aa: CASSPRDRGYSGNQPQHF
abundance: -; d_gene: -; v_gene: TRBV30; j_gene: TRBJ1-5; CDR3nt: TGTGCCTGGAGTAGGGGGTTGGATCAGCCCCAGCATTTT; CDR3aa: CAWSRGLDQPQHF
abundance: -; d_gene: TRBD1; v_gene: TRBV25-1; j_gene: TRBJ1-4; CDR3nt: TGTGCCAGCAGTGCACAGGGGGCGGCTAATGAAAAACTGTTTTTT; CDR3aa: CASSAQGAANEKLFF
abundance: -; d_gene: -; v_gene: TRBV6-9; j_gene: TRBJ1-1; CDR3nt: TGTGCCAGCAGTCTATTTCCCGTACAGGTCGACACTGAAGCTTTCTTT; CDR3aa: CASSLFPVQVDTEAFF
abundance: -; d_gene: TRBD1; v_gene: TRBV5-1; j_gene: TRBJ2-5; CDR3nt: TGCGCCAGCAGCAGCGCACAGGGGCCTGGGGAGACCCAGTACTTC; CDR3aa: CASSSAQGPGETQYF
abundance: -; d_gene: TRBD2; v_gene: TRBV9; j_gene: TRBJ2-7; CDR3nt: TGTGCCAGCAGCGTAGGAACTGGCGCGGGAGGGAGCGAGCAGTACTTC; CDR3aa: CASSVGTGAGGSEQYF
abundance: -; d_gene: TRBD1; v_gene: TRBV2; j_gene: TRBJ2-3; CDR3nt: TGTGCCAGTACGATCTCGGGGACAGACACAGATACGCAGTATTTT; CDR3aa: CASTISGTDTDTQYF
abundance: once; d_gene: TRBD1; v_gene: TRBV25-1; j_gene: TRBJ2-7; CDR3nt: TGTGCCAGCAGCCTCCGGGACAGGGGGCGGTCCGAGCAGTACTTC; CDR3aa: CASSLRDRGRSEQYF
abundance: -; d_gene: -; v_gene: TRBV15; j_gene: TRBJ1-5; CDR3nt: TGTGCCACCAGCAGGGACAACAATCAGCCCCAGCATTTT; CDR3aa: CATSRDNNQPQHF
abundance: few; d_gene: TRBD1; v_gene: TRBV4-3; j_gene: TRBJ1-1; CDR3nt: TGCGCCAGCAGCCAGGGGACAGGGTCCCTTTTTGGGACTGAAGCTTTCTTT; CDR3aa: CASSQGTGSLFGTEAFF
abundance: -; d_gene: TRBD2; v_gene: TRBV2; j_gene: TRBJ2-1; CDR3nt: TGTGCCAGCAGTTCACTAGCGGGGTACTACAATGAGCAGTTCTTC; CDR3aa: CASSSLAGYYNEQFF